This TCR beta chain was found in a study of vaccination and CD4 T cells after COVID-19. Study context: Researchers treated cells with overlapping spike peptides taken from SARS-CoV-2, HCoV-NL63, HCoV-OC43 and HCoV-229E.

Sequencing of cultured CD4+ T cell DNA used the Oncomine TCR Beta short-read assay. TCRdb passed the PCR reads through MiXCR, listing each CDR3 protein once. The sample records about 4,000 distinct CDR3 sequences, around 40% being singletons. This CDR3 has 15 residues. CDR1 SGHTS and CDR2 YDEGEE come from the germline V gene. Trimming shortened V by 0 bases and J by 11 bases, and 18 bases separated the two germline ends. Treatment denoted: roughly 10-day PBMC culture with coronavirus spike peptide pools or control peptides (ViraFEST assay). CD4+ T-cell collection from the unexposed donor predated the COVID-19 pandemic (2011-2018). Regarding this clonotype: What it binds is not known.

This chain uses TRBV5-8 with TRBJ1-5, with D possibly being TRBD1 (5 bases). The sequencing sample was made of CD4+ T cells from blood, cultured in vitro. This TCR was recovered from a human donor in good health. The CDR3 DNA follows: TGTGCCAGCAGCTTGGAAGGGGCCCGTGGGTTAGCCCAGCATTTT. Translating gives CASSLEGARGLAQHF.